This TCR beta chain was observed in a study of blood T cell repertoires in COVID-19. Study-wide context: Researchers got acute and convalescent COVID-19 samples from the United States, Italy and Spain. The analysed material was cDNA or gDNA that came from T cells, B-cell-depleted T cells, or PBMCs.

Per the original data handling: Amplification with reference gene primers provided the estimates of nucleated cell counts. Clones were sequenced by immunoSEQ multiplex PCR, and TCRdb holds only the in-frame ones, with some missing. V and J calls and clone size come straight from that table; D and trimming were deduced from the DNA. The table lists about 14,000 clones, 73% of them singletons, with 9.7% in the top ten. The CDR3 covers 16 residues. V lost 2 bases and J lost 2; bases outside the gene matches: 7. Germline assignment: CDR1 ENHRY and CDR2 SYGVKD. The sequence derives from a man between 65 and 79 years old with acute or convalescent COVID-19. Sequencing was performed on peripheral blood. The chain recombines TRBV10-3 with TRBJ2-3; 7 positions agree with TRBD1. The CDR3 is CAISERAGTATDTQYF. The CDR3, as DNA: TGTGCCATCAGTGAGCGAGCCGGGACAGCCACAGATACGCAGTATTTT.